This entry lists 26 T cell receptor beta chains sequenced from one sample in a study of blood T cell repertoires in COVID-19. Produced via immunoSEQ multiplex PCR; TCRdb's table is partial and in-frame only. This table has about 320,000 clones, over 90% appearing once. Sample: PBMCs or T cells enriched from blood (not recorded which). These receptors were obtained from a young woman who had been exposed to COVID-19.

This chain uses TRBV15 with TRBJ1-4, with TRBD1 as a possible D gene (6 bases). Germline CDR1 LNHNV, CDR2 YYDKDF (reference sequence). With 0 bases removed from V and 7 bases from J, the gap between germline ends came to 15 bases. The CDR3 length is 16 residues. CDR3 region: CATSRDRVGAREKLFF. Written as DNA, the CDR3 is TGTGCCACCAGCAGAGATCGGGTGGGGGCCCGTGAAAAACTGTTTTTT.

J is TRBJ2-3 and V is TRBV3-1 (or the pseudogene TRBV3-2); the match to TRBD1 covers 9 bases. Trimming removed 10 bases from V and 0 bases from J; junction bases left unmatched: 11. This CDR3 is built from 16 residues. Germline values: CDR1 LGHDT, CDR2 YNNKEL (reference sequence). CDR3 residues: CATTEGTGLSTDTQYF. The CDR3 DNA is TGTGCCACCACCGAAGGGACAGGGCTTAGCACAGATACGCAGTATTTT.

The rearrangement joins TRBV7-9 to TRBJ1-2, with D perhaps TRBD1 (5 bases). This CDR3 region has 19 residues. Germline V gene sequence: CDR1 SEHNR, CDR2 FQNEAQ (reference sequence). Between the trimmed V and J ends, which lost 5 bases and 0 bases, there was a span of 25 bases. The chain's CDR3 is CASSHTRVGTYLANYGYTF. Here the CDR3 DNA reads TGTGCCAGCAGCCACACCAGGGTTGGAACCTATTTAGCTAACTATGGCTACACCTTC.

This chain links TRBV7-9 with TRBJ1-5, with 7 positions matching TRBD1. The germline gives CDR1 SEHNR, CDR2 FQNEAQ (reference sequence). J was trimmed by 9 bases and V by 1 base; bases with no gene match: 9. This CDR3 has 15 residues. The CDR3 spells CASSLGQGRRRPQHF. CDR3 nucleotides: TGTGCCAGCAGCTTAGGACAGGGAAGACGTCGGCCCCAGCATTTT.

V is TRBV7-8 and J is TRBJ1-2; TRBD1 matches 9 bases. This CDR3 spans 16 amino acids. The J segment lost 2 bases and the V segment lost 1 base, leaving 5 bases of the junction unmatched. Germline V gene lookup returns CDR1 SGHVS and CDR2 FQNEAQ. The CDR3 is CASSLVGTGSNYGYTF. DNA of the CDR3: TGTGCCAGCAGCTTAGTCGGGACAGGGTCGAACTATGGCTACACCTTC.

The CDR3 reads CASSVQGGAFF. In nucleotides, the CDR3 is TGTGCCAGCAGCGTCCAGGGTGGAGCTTTCTTT. V and J are TRBV5-8 and TRBJ1-1; TRBD1 is a possible D gene (5 bases). The CDR3 totals 11 residues. The V gene lost 4 bases and the J gene lost 10 bases, with 11 bases spanning the gap. The germline gives CDR1 SGHTS, CDR2 YDEGEE.

The rearrangement uses TRBV11-1 and TRBJ1-1; the D is unclear. The CDR3 consists of 13 residues. The V end was cut by 7 bases, the J end by 1 base, with 10 bases between. CDR1 SGHAT and CDR2 FQDESV come from the germline V gene (reference sequence). The CDR3 loop is CASTVRGNTEAFF. Written as DNA, the CDR3 is TGTGCCAGCACTGTCCGGGGGAACACTGAAGCTTTCTTT.

V and J are TRBV3-1 (or the pseudogene TRBV3-2) and TRBJ1-5; TRBD1 might be the D (5 bases). The germline gives CDR1 LGHDT, CDR2 YNNKEL (reference sequence). Deletions cut 2 bases from V and 3 bases from J, with 11 bases between. This CDR3 region has 15 residues. The CDR3 is CASSQWSGPNQPQHF. CDR3 nucleotide sequence: TGTGCCAGCAGCCAATGGTCAGGGCCCAATCAGCCCCAGCATTTT.

The chain links TRBV2 to TRBJ1-5; D perhaps matches TRBD1 (5 bases). V was shortened by 9 bases and J by 4 bases, with 16 bases between the two germline ends. The germline gives CDR1 SNHLY, CDR2 FYNNEI. CDR3 length: 14 residues. In DNA, the CDR3 is TGTGCCAGTCAAACCGGGACTTCAAATCAGCCCCAGCATTTT. Translation: CASQTGTSNQPQHF. Full variable domain (missing parts from reference TRBV2 and TRBJ1-5): EPEVTQTPSHQVTQMGQEVILRCVPISNHLYFYWYRQILGQKVEFLVSFYNNEISEKSEIFDDQFSVERPDGSNFTLKIRSTKLEDSAMYFCASQTGTSNQPQHFGDGTRLSIL.

This clone was found once. The chain is built from TRBV29-1 and TRBJ1-5, with unresolved D. Germline V gene sequence: CDR1 SQVTM, CDR2 ANQGSEA. This CDR3 region has 13 residues. V lost 4 bases to trimming and J lost 3 bases, with 10 bases between them. Here the CDR3 DNA reads TGCAGCGTTGTGAGCGGGTTCAATCAGCCCCAGCATTTT. The encoded protein is CSVVSGFNQPQHF.

The chain is built from TRBV5-6 and TRBJ1-4, with D perhaps TRBD1 (6 bases). V dropped 4 bases and J dropped 8 bases, with 9 bases sitting between them. In germline, CDR1 is SGHDT, CDR2 YYEEEE. There are 12 residues in the CDR3. The CDR3 region is CASSRGQEKLFF. The CDR3 region has the DNA TGTGCCAGCAGCAGAGGACAGGAAAAACTGTTTTTT.

The J gene is TRBJ2-7, the V gene TRBV2; 9 bases align to TRBD1. V gave up 4 bases and J gave up 3 bases; unmatched junction bases: 10. The length of the CDR3 is 16 residues. In germline, CDR1 is SNHLY, CDR2 FYNNEI. CDR3 amino acids: CASSGSGTGSYYEQYF. CDR3 DNA: TGTGCCAGCAGTGGCTCCGGGACAGGGAGCTACTACGAGCAGTACTTC.

This chain links TRBV19 with TRBJ1-4; the D gene is possibly TRBD1 (6 bases). Germline V lookup: CDR1 LNHDA, CDR2 SQIVND (reference sequence). The CDR3 is 13 amino acids. Trimming removed 6 bases at V and 6 bases at J, with 11 bases between. This CDR3 is CASRDRWDEKLFF. DNA for the CDR3: TGTGCCAGTAGGGACAGATGGGATGAAAAACTGTTTTTT.

The chain's CDR3 is CAWSVVRGGQGCAFF. The CDR3 coding sequence is TGTGCCTGGAGTGTAGTTCGGGGAGGGCAGGGGTGCGCTTTCTTT. The rearrangement joins TRBV30 to TRBJ1-1, with D possibly TRBD1 on 6 matching bases. The CDR3 is 15 amino acids. Trimming cost V 0 bases and J 11 bases, with 22 bases left between them. The germline gives CDR1 GTSNPN, CDR2 SVGIG (reference sequence).

The chain employs TRBV5-4 and TRBJ1-6; TRBD1 might be the D (5 bases). Trimming pared 1 base from V and 2 bases from J, leaving 16 bases between. Germline values: CDR1 SGHNT, CDR2 YYREEE (reference sequence). This CDR3 comprises 18 residues. CDR3 in amino acids: CASSLKVGRGTYNSPLHF. CDR3 nucleotide sequence: TGTGCCAGCAGCTTGAAAGTTGGGCGGGGCACCTATAATTCACCCCTCCACTTT.

The gene calls are TRBV21-1 and TRBJ2-3; the DNA was not used to check the table's D call, TRBD2. TRBV21-1 is classified as a pseudogene. The CDR3 sequence is 14 residues long. For the CDR3, the DNA is TGTGCCAGCACCACGGGGGGATGGACAGATACGCAGTATTTT. Protein: CASTTGGWTDTQYF.

The chain recombines TRBV20-1 with TRBJ1-6, with no clear D. The V gene's germline CDR1 is DFQATT and CDR2 SNEGSKA (reference sequence). V lost 3 bases to trimming and J lost 5 bases, with 14 bases between them. The CDR3 totals 15 residues. The CDR3 nucleotides are TGCAGTGCTAGTCTCCAGTCGTCCCATAATTCACCCCTCCACTTT. Translation gives CSASLQSSHNSPLHF.

The chain joins TRBV7-6 to TRBJ1-5; possible D gene TRBD1, 5 bases. The CDR3 totals 16 residues. Germline V gene lookup returns CDR1 SGHVS and CDR2 FNYEAQ. The V end lost 0 bases, the J end lost 4 bases, and 13 bases lay between the germline ends. CDR3 sequence reads: CASSLASGVGNQPQHF. Written as DNA, the CDR3 is TGTGCCAGCAGCTTAGCATCGGGGGTCGGGAATCAGCCCCAGCATTTT.

The chain couples TRBV19 to TRBJ2-1; TRBD1 matches at 9 bases. V trimming: 7 bases; J trimming: 0 bases; junction bases outside the gene matches: 1. This CDR3 comprises 14 residues. CDR1 and CDR2 from the germline V gene are LNHDA and SQIVND (reference sequence). CDR3 residues: CASTTGGSYNEQFF. The CDR3 DNA follows: TGTGCCAGTACGACAGGGGGCTCCTACAATGAGCAGTTCTTC.

The sample holds a few counts of this clone. This chain links TRBV6-1 with TRBJ1-2; D is unclear. The CDR3 consists of 12 residues. V was cut by 2 bases and J by 3 bases, with 4 bases left in between. The germline V gene has CDR1 MNHNS and CDR2 SASEGT. In DNA, the CDR3 is TGTGCCAGCAGTGAATTCGACTATGGCTACACCTTC. It specifies CASSEFDYGYTF.

The rearrangement joins TRBV3-1 (or the pseudogene TRBV3-2) to TRBJ2-5, with D possibly being TRBD2 (6 bases). V was pared by 4 bases and J by 5 bases, with 23 bases between. Germline V gene sequence: CDR1 LGHDT, CDR2 YNNKEL (reference sequence). The CDR3 extends over 17 amino acids. The CDR3 loop is CASSRTGVFGLIETQYF. The CDR3 region has the DNA TGTGCCAGCAGCCGGACGGGGGTTTTCGGGTTAATTGAGACCCAGTACTTC.

This sequence joins TRBV12-3 or TRBV12-4 and TRBJ2-2, with 7 bases aligning to TRBD1. This CDR3 has 13 residues. Trimming took 6 bases from V and 4 from J; bases not matched to a gene: 2. CDR3 protein: CASRQGSTGELFF. The CDR3 region has the DNA TGTGCCAGCAGACAGGGGAGCACCGGGGAGCTGTTTTTT.

The CDR3 reads CASSFGLAGAYNEQFF. The DNA of the CDR3 is TGCGCCAGCAGCTTCGGACTAGCGGGGGCCTACAATGAGCAGTTCTTC. The gene calls are TRBV5-1 and TRBJ2-1; 13 bases agree with TRBD2. CDR1 and CDR2 from the germline V gene are SGHRS and YFSETQ. V lost 2 bases, J lost 2 bases, and 1 base stayed unmatched. This CDR3 contains 16 residues.

The rearrangement links TRBV29-1 to TRBJ2-5, with 12 bases that match TRBD2. Germline V CDR1 and CDR2: SQVTM, ANQGSEA. The CDR3 has 14 residues. The junction had 11 bases not matched to a gene; V was cut back by 6 bases and J by 9 bases. CDR3 loop: CSVAGLAGSTAQYF. In DNA form, the CDR3 reads TGCAGCGTCGCAGGACTAGCGGGGTCGACGGCCCAGTACTTC.

The CDR3 sequence: CASSGGARGSYEQYF. The CDR3 bases are TGTGCCAGTAGCGGGGGGGCCAGGGGATCCTACGAGCAGTACTTC. This sequence joins TRBV19 and TRBJ2-7, with 8 nucleotides matching TRBD2. The V and J ends lost 6 bases and 1 base, in that order; junction bases with no gene match: 8. Germline CDR1 reads LNHDA; CDR2 reads SQIVND (reference sequence). CDR3 length: 15 amino acids. Full variable domain (outside the CDR3, taken from reference TRBV19 and TRBJ2-7): DGGITQSPKYLFRKEGQNVTLSCEQNLNHDAMYWYRQDPGQGLRLIYYSQIVNDFQKGDIAEGYSVSREKKESFPLTVTSAQKNPTAFYLCASSGGARGSYEQYFGPGTRLTVT.

This chain connects TRBV6-6 to TRBJ2-2; TRBD1 matches at 7 bases. Germline values: CDR1 MNHNY, CDR2 SVGAGI (reference sequence). The V segment lost 6 bases and the J segment 3 bases; nucleotides outside the gene matches: 10. The CDR3 has 16 amino acids. The CDR3 region is CASSYEGARDTGELFF. In nucleotides, the CDR3 is TGTGCCAGCAGCTACGAGGGGGCCCGGGACACCGGGGAGCTGTTTTTT.